These 18 T cell receptor beta chains came from one sample sequenced in a study of Ad26.COV2.S vaccination and SARS-CoV-2 variants. Treatment specified: around 19 received Ad26.COV2.S at low or high dose, single or two shots; about 5 received placebo; per-sample allocation not given. Sampling was performed 63 days after the first vaccine or placebo injection. The data were produced by immunoSEQ multiplex PCR, yet TCRdb's version contains in-frame clones alone and is incomplete. The sample yields roughly 330,000 clones, roughly 90% seen once. The material was peripheral blood, obtained in a trial of Ad26.COV2.S vaccine versus placebo. These TCRs come from a person aged 18 to 65 who received the Ad26.COV2.S COVID-19 vaccine or a placebo.

A single count supports this clone. This chain uses TRBV5-8 with TRBJ1-1, with D unclear. The V gene's germline CDR1 is SGHTS and CDR2 YDEGEE. V was trimmed by 0 bases and J by 3 bases, leaving 9 bases between them. The CDR3 sequence is 14 residues long. CDR3 sequence (DNA): TGTGCCAGCAGCTTGGTGGTCCGGTACACTGAAGCTTTCTTT. This translates into CASSLVVRYTEAFF. Drawing the rest from reference TRBV5-8 and TRBJ1-1, the complete variable domain is EAGVTQSPTHLIKTRGQQATLRCSPISGHTSVYWYQQALGLGLQFLLWYDEGEERNRGNFPPRFSGRQFPNYSSELNVNALELEDSALYLCASSLVVRYTEAFFGQGTRLTVV.

The V gene is TRBV30, the J gene TRBJ1-2; D is uncertain. Germline V gene sequence: CDR1 GTSNPN, CDR2 SVGIG (reference sequence). The CDR3 length is 14 residues. The V and J ends lost 4 bases and 6 bases respectively, with 18 bases between them. The CDR3 coding sequence is TGTGCCTGGAAAGTCCCTCTGGGAACAGATGGCTACACCTTC. Amino acid sequence: CAWKVPLGTDGYTF.

J is TRBJ1-5 and V is TRBV27; TRBD1 aligns across 7 bases. Germline loops: CDR1 MNHEY, CDR2 SMNVEV (reference sequence). With 4 bases clipped from V and 7 bases from J, the junction kept 4 bases outside the gene matches. This CDR3 has 13 amino acids. In nucleotides, the CDR3 is TGTGCCAGCAGTTGGACAGGAACCCAGCCCCAGCATTTT. Its translation is CASSWTGTQPQHF.

The chain carries TRBV15 and TRBJ2-5, with 9 bases aligning to TRBD2. This CDR3 spans 14 amino acids. In germline, CDR1 is LNHNV, CDR2 YYDKDF (reference sequence). J was trimmed by 3 bases and V by 1 base; bases with no gene match: 0. CDR3 bases: TGTGCCACCAGCAGAGGCGGGGGGGAAGAGACCCAGTACTTC. Translation gives CATSRGGGEETQYF.

V is TRBV5-1 and J is TRBJ2-3, with a tentative D call TRBD2 (6 bases). The CDR3 runs to 15 residues. Germline V gene lookup returns CDR1 SGHRS and CDR2 YFSETQ. Trimming removed 3 bases from V and 6 bases from J, with 17 bases in between. CDR3 sequence reads: CASSSTRSRGDTQYF. CDR3 coding DNA: TGCGCCAGCAGCTCCACTAGATCTCGGGGGGATACGCAGTATTTT. The full variable domain, rest sourced from reference TRBV5-1 and TRBJ2-3, is KAGVTQTPRYLIKTRGQQVTLSCSPISGHRSVSWYQQTPGQGLQFLFEYFSETQRNKGNFPGRFSGRQFSNSRSEMNVSTLELGDSALYLCASSSTRSRGDTQYFGPGTRLTVL.

The rearrangement joins TRBV12-3 or TRBV12-4 to TRBJ1-4; no firm D call. The V and J ends lost 1 base and 13 bases respectively, with 7 bases between them. The CDR3 totals 11 residues. The CDR3 loop is CASSLGDGLFF. Here the CDR3 DNA reads TGTGCCAGCAGTTTAGGGGATGGACTGTTTTTT.

The genes are TRBV18 and TRBJ1-1; D gene unclear. CDR1 and CDR2 from the germline V gene are KGHSH and LQKENI. The V gene lost 1 base and the J gene lost 3 bases, with 12 bases spanning the gap. This CDR3 is built from 15 residues. CDR3 protein: CASSPRTPADTEAFF. CDR3 DNA sequence: TGTGCCAGCTCACCACGAACACCTGCCGACACTGAAGCTTTCTTT.

The chain uses TRBV5-1 and TRBJ2-5; 9 nucleotides match TRBD2. The trim removed 1 base at V and 4 bases at J, leaving 8 bases unmatched. Germline V gene sequence: CDR1 SGHRS, CDR2 YFSETQ. The length of the CDR3 is 16 residues. The CDR3: CASSLPLVRGGETQYF. In nucleotides, the CDR3 is TGCGCCAGCAGCTTGCCTTTGGTGCGGGGGGGAGAGACCCAGTACTTC.

The rearrangement links TRBV19 to TRBJ1-2, with 7 nucleotides matching TRBD1. CDR3 length: 17 amino acids. The ends lost 4 bases at V and 1 base at J; junction bases unmatched: 12. CDR1 LNHDA and CDR2 SQIVND come from the germline V gene (reference sequence). CDR3 loop: CASSSPSRDRVNYGYTF. The DNA of the CDR3 is TGTGCCAGTAGTAGTCCGTCCCGGGACAGAGTTAACTATGGCTACACCTTC.

This chain connects TRBV7-9 to TRBJ2-2; 8 bases agree with TRBD1. CDR1 is SEHNR and CDR2 is FQNEAQ in the germline V gene (reference sequence). The ends lost 5 bases at V and 4 bases at J; junction bases unmatched: 3. CDR3 length: 14 amino acids. The CDR3 sequence is CASSTGQGTGELFF. DNA of the CDR3: TGTGCCAGCAGCACAGGACAGGGCACCGGGGAGCTGTTTTTT.

This clone was seen just once. The chain joins TRBV21-1 to TRBJ2-5; TRBD2, as called in the table, went unchecked against the DNA. TRBV21-1 is a documented pseudogene. The CDR3 consists of 17 residues. In DNA, the CDR3 is TGTGCCAGCAGCGACCCAGGGACTAGCGGGATCCAAGAGACCCAGTACTTC. Amino acid sequence: CASSDPGTSGIQETQYF.

The chain couples TRBV7-3 to TRBJ1-1; D might be TRBD1 (5 bases). CDR1 is SGHTA and CDR2 is FQGTGA in the germline V gene. Trimming pared 2 bases from V and 5 bases from J, leaving 18 bases between. The CDR3 consists of 16 residues. The CDR3 loop is CASSLGWGRPTTEAFF. For the CDR3, the DNA is TGTGCCAGCAGCTTAGGGTGGGGCAGGCCTACGACTGAAGCTTTCTTT.

This clone has just one count. The chain recombines TRBV14 with TRBJ1-2, with 8 bases fitting TRBD1. The CDR3 runs 13 residues. CDR1 SGHDN and CDR2 FVKESK come from the germline V gene. The V gene end was trimmed by 2 bases and the J gene end by 7 bases; junction bases not matched to a gene: 3. Here the CDR3 DNA reads TGTGCCAGCAGCCAAACAGGGGGACCTGGCTACACCTTC. It encodes CASSQTGGPGYTF.

The chain joins TRBV7-9 to TRBJ2-7; no firm D call. V was cut by 0 bases and J by 5 bases, with 8 bases left in between. The V gene's germline CDR1 is SEHNR and CDR2 FQNEAQ (reference sequence). This CDR3 has 13 amino acids. CDR3 amino acids: CASSLALGNEQYV. CDR3 nucleotides: TGTGCCAGCAGCTTAGCCCTGGGTAACGAGCAGTACGTC.

A word on this clone: This may arise from a read error, as a much more abundant clone is one base away. The chain combines TRBV5-6 with TRBJ1-1; no clear D gene. This CDR3 spans 13 amino acids. V shed 1 base and J shed 1 base, with 5 bases lying between them. Germline V gives CDR1 SGHDT, CDR2 YYEEEE. The CDR3 loop reads CASSLTANTEAFF. The CDR3 bases are TGTGCCAGCAGCTTGACAGCGAACACTGAAGCTTTCTTT.

This clone was counted between two and nine times. This rearrangement joins TRBV30 to TRBJ1-3, with 10 positions matching TRBD1. V trimming: 1 base; J trimming: 7 bases; junction bases outside the gene matches: 7. CDR1 and CDR2 (germline): GTSNPN, SVGIG (reference sequence). The CDR3 spans 15 residues. CDR3 in DNA: TGTGCCTGGAGTGCCGGGACAGGGGCCGGGAACACCATATATTTT. This codes for CAWSAGTGAGNTIYF.

The CDR3 region has the DNA TGTGCCATCAGTGACCCAACGTCCTTCAGCTCTGGAAACACCATATATTTT. Amino acids: CAISDPTSFSSGNTIYF. The genes are TRBV10-3 and TRBJ1-3, with D hard to call. CDR3 length equals 17 residues. Looked up from germline, CDR1 is ENHRY and CDR2 is SYGVKD. Trimming left V 3 bases short and J 0 bases short, with 15 bases between.

The V call is TRBV4-3, the J call TRBJ1-1; D gene uncertain. The CDR3 is 15 amino acids. Germline CDR1 and CDR2: LGHNA and YSLEER. The V end lost 1 base, the J end lost 3 bases, and 12 bases lay between the germline ends. CDR3 nucleotide sequence: TGCGCCAGCAGCCAAGGAGTGGCATTGGACACTGAAGCTTTCTTT. Residues: CASSQGVALDTEAFF.